This TCR beta chain was captured by sequencing in a study of shared clonotypes between healthy human individuals. Study-wide results and caveats: Shared clonotypes: approximately 5% naive CD4, around 3.5% naive CD8, over 2% memory CD4, approximately 0.4% memory CD8. An effect of sequencing depth on clonotype sharing among donors was expected.

Memory CD4+ cells were the fraction left after CD45RA+ naive selection. As to this clone: Its antigen remains unknown.

The study ran the assay at deep level. Produced via immunoSEQ multiplex PCR; TCRdb's table is partial and in-frame only. The table records about 2,500,000 clones, around 90% of them present only once. V was pared by 0 bases and J by 6 bases, with 6 bases of the junction left unmatched. Germline lookup yields CDR1 SGHKS and CDR2 YYEKEE (reference sequence). The CDR3 runs 14 residues. The sequenced sample was naive CD4+ T cells sorted from blood. The subset denotes: CD45RA+ positively selected. The rearrangement links TRBV5-5 to TRBJ2-7; 7 bases match TRBD2. The TCR originated in a man younger than 35 in good health. Written as DNA, the CDR3 is TGTGCCAGCAGCTTGGGAGCGGGGACGGTCGAGCAGTACTTC. This translates into CASSLGAGTVEQYF.